The clone carrying this T cell receptor (beta chain) has just a few counts. The sample originates from a study of T cell changes during pregnancy in multiple sclerosis. V was pared by 0 bases and J by 4 bases, with 7 bases between. Looked up from germline, CDR1 is LNHDA and CDR2 is SQIVND (reference sequence). The CDR3 is 14 amino acids. Libraries were prepared by immunoSEQ multiplex PCR; TCRdb keeps only in-frame clonotypes and omits some of them. The sample has about 43,000 clones, roughly 90% seen once. The receptor was isolated from a female donor in good health, enrolled as a control in a pregnancy study. The genes are TRBV19 and TRBJ1-5; D not certain. The source material was peripheral blood, sampled in the second trimester of pregnancy. The CDR3 here is CASSIDRGNQPQHF. The CDR3 DNA reads as TGTGCCAGTAGTATAGATCGGGGAAATCAGCCCCAGCATTTT. The entire variable domain, with the rest obtained from reference TRBV19 and TRBJ1-5, is as follows: DGGITQSPKYLFRKEGQNVTLSCEQNLNHDAMYWYRQDPGQGLRLIYYSQIVNDFQKGDIAEGYSVSREKKESFPLTVTSAQKNPTAFYLCASSIDRGNQPQHFGDGTRLSIL.